This passage covers 19 T cell receptor beta chains from one sample sequenced in a study of T cells in Graves' hyperthyroidism and ophthalmopathy (dated by TCRdb to the late 2010s). The protocol used for the library was multiplex PCR. Sequencing used an Illumina HiSeq 2000. The TCR beta CDR3 regions were amplified from RNA transcripts. For the first round of RT-PCR on the TCR CDR3, the HTBI primer set was used together with the Qiagen OneStep RT-PCR kit. TCRdb cleaned the public reads at Q25 with fastp, built clones with MiXCR and kept in-frame beta chains. Identical CDR3 protein sequences are pooled into one entry, listed with their most common genes and DNA. The sample table holds hundreds of thousands of distinct CDR3 sequences, of which around 15% were seen once. The ten most abundant clones make up 9.5% to 15% of the sample. The sequenced sample consisted of blood. These receptors all come from a woman in her forties or fifties with Graves' ophthalmopathy.

The chain combines TRBV29-1 with TRBJ1-2; 7 bases line up with TRBD1. Trimming took 4 bases from V and 3 from J; bases not matched to a gene: 2. The CDR3 sequence is 12 residues long. CDR1 is SQVTM, CDR2 ANQGSEA, per germline. As DNA, the CDR3 is TGCAGCGTTGCCAGGGGGGACTATGGCTACACCTTC. Its protein is CSVARGDYGYTF.

This clonotype came up many times. V usage is TRBV12-3 or TRBV12-4 and J usage is TRBJ1-2; D not certain. The CDR3 is 14 amino acids. Trimming stripped 6 bases from V and 1 base from J, with 12 bases between. CDR3 amino acids: CASRHWTVNYGYTF. DNA of the CDR3: TGTGCCAGCAGACATTGGACGGTTAACTATGGCTACACCTTC.

This clonotype was observed many times. The chain uses TRBV18 and TRBJ1-5; D may be TRBD1 (6 bases). Trimming took 3 bases from V and 0 from J, leaving 12 bases between them. The CDR3 contains 16 residues. The V gene's germline CDR1 is KGHSH and CDR2 LQKENI. CDR3 DNA sequence: TGTGCCAGCTCACCGAGACAGACAGGTAGCAATCAGCCCCAGCATTTT. Encoded protein: CASSPRQTGSNQPQHF.

This clonotype was seen ten or more times. This rearrangement joins TRBV20-1 to TRBJ2-7; a possible D gene is TRBD2 (5 bases). V dropped 2 bases and J dropped 3 bases, with 8 bases sitting between them. Per germline, CDR1 DFQATT and CDR2 SNEGSKA (reference sequence). CDR3 size: 12 residues. Here the CDR3 DNA reads TGCAGTGCTAGACTCGGGGTCTACGAGCAGTACTTC. This codes for CSARLGVYEQYF.

Ten or more counts support this clonotype. The V gene is TRBV28, the J gene TRBJ1-1; no clear D. The CDR3 loop spans 13 amino acids. Germline V gene data show CDR1 as MDHEN and CDR2 as SYDVKM. V gave up 6 bases and J gave up 2 bases, with 10 bases separating them. The CDR3 reads CASRHPVNTEAFF. The DNA for the CDR3 is TGTGCCAGCAGGCACCCCGTAAACACTGAAGCTTTCTTT.

This clonotype was seen at least ten times. J is TRBJ2-7 and V is TRBV2; 8 bases line up with TRBD1. CDR1 is SNHLY, CDR2 FYNNEI, per germline. Trimming removed 10 bases from V and 2 bases from J; junction bases left unmatched: 4. This CDR3 contains 12 residues. CDR3 nucleotides: TGTGCCATTCACAGGGGGGCCTACGAGCAGTACTTC. This translates into CAIHRGAYEQYF.

This clonotype was observed at least ten times. The chain employs TRBV2 and TRBJ2-6; a weak D match, TRBD1 (5 bases). The CDR3 runs 17 residues. V shed 3 bases and J shed 4 bases, with 16 bases lying between them. CDR1 is SNHLY, CDR2 FYNNEI, per germline. CDR3 in DNA: TGTGCCAGCAGTGATTTACAGGCGGAACCCGGGGCCAACGTCCTGACTTTC. It translates to CASSDLQAEPGANVLTF.

This clonotype came up a few times. This chain joins TRBV7-3 and TRBJ2-1, with no clear D. Trimming took 4 bases from V and 0 from J, leaving 13 bases between them. In germline, CDR1 is SGHTA, CDR2 FQGTGA. The CDR3 spans 16 residues. The CDR3 loop is CASSSGEGSSYNEQFF. In DNA, the CDR3 is TGTGCCAGCAGCTCAGGAGAAGGCAGCTCCTACAATGAGCAGTTCTTC.

This clonotype was picked up many times. The V and J genes are TRBV12-3 or TRBV12-4 and TRBJ1-2; maybe TRBD1 (5 bases). This CDR3 region has 15 residues. Trimming pared 6 bases from V and 0 bases from J, leaving 14 bases between. DNA of the CDR3: TGTGCCAGCAGCCCACGGGACGGAGCTAACTATGGCTACACCTTC. Translated, it gives CASSPRDGANYGYTF.

In its sample, this clonotype was seen a few times. The junction departs from germline at one end; a sequencing error may be responsible. This chain joins TRBV2 and TRBJ2-1; 12 bases map to TRBD1. Per germline, CDR1 SNHLY and CDR2 FYNNEI. This CDR3 is 19 amino acids long. The CDR3 here is CASSSRGDRGRLKGGGQIF. CDR3 sequence (DNA): TGTGCCAGCAGTTCTCGAGGGGACAGGGGGCGGCTCAAAGGCGGTGGGCAGATCTTC.

This clonotype was observed a handful of times. A read error is possible here, since a much larger clone lies one base away. V is TRBV5-5 and J is TRBJ2-3; D unclear. The CDR3 runs 14 residues. The germline V and J ends were trimmed by 3 bases and 1 base, with 9 bases remaining between them. Germline loops: CDR1 SGHKS, CDR2 YYEKEE (reference sequence). The CDR3 DNA follows: TGTGCCAGCAGCTCAGAGGTTCGCACAGATACGCAGTATTTT. This translates into CASSSEVRTDTQYF.

This clonotype has a count of ten or more. V is TRBV7-9 and J is TRBJ2-1; TRBD2 matches at 8 bases. The germline CDR1 and CDR2 sequences are SEHNR and FQNEAQ (reference sequence). There are 13 residues in the CDR3. V dropped 5 bases and J dropped 5; count of bases not matched to a gene: 2. The DNA for the CDR3 is TGTGCCAGCAGCCGGACTAGCAACAATGAGCAGTTCTTC. Translation gives CASSRTSNNEQFF.

This clonotype has a handful of counts. The chain uses TRBV3-1 and TRBJ1-3; 9 bases line up with TRBD1. Germline V gene sequence: CDR1 LGHDT, CDR2 YNNKEL (reference sequence). The CDR3 contains 15 residues. V shed 5 bases and J 4 bases; nucleotides not matched to a gene: 6. DNA for the CDR3: TGTGCCAGCAGCGGCCGGGACAGGGAAGGAAACACCATATATTTT. Its protein product is CASSGRDREGNTIYF.

The chain combines TRBV19 with TRBJ1-1; 12 nucleotides match TRBD1. CDR3 size: 16 residues. Per the germline V gene, CDR1 is LNHDA and CDR2 is SQIVND (reference sequence). The trim removed 6 bases at V and 1 base at J, leaving 6 bases unmatched. The CDR3 here is CASRQGQGASNTEAFF. The DNA of the CDR3 is TGTGCCAGTAGACAGGGACAGGGGGCGTCGAACACTGAAGCTTTCTTT.

The chain couples TRBV19 to TRBJ2-7, with TRBD1 matching 7 bases. CDR3 size: 14 residues. V shed 3 bases and J 0 bases; nucleotides not matched to a gene: 2. Germline CDR1 LNHDA, CDR2 SQIVND (reference sequence). In DNA form, the CDR3 reads TGTGCCAGTAGTATGGGGGACAGCTCCTACGAGCAGTACTTC. Amino acids: CASSMGDSSYEQYF.

This clonotype was observed a few times. The V and J genes are TRBV25-1 and TRBJ1-6, with 7 bases matching TRBD1. The CDR3 has 15 residues. V trimming: 2 bases; J trimming: 9 bases; junction bases outside the gene matches: 7. Germline CDR1 MGHDK, CDR2 SYGVNS. CDR3 protein: CASSETQGMSSPLHF. CDR3 DNA: TGTGCCAGCAGTGAAACACAGGGGATGTCTTCACCCCTCCACTTT.

The V and J genes are TRBV7-9 and TRBJ1-3; D is unresolved. In germline, CDR1 is SEHNR, CDR2 FQNEAQ (reference sequence). The CDR3 runs to 14 residues. Trimming stripped 4 bases from V and 2 bases from J, with 9 bases between. CDR3 protein: CASSYTVTGNTIYF. CDR3 sequence (DNA): TGTGCCAGCAGCTATACAGTGACTGGAAACACCATATATTTT.

This clonotype appeared a few times. The rearrangement links TRBV19 to TRBJ2-5, with D possibly being TRBD1 (6 bases). Germline CDR1 LNHDA, CDR2 SQIVND (reference sequence). The V end was cut by 4 bases, the J end by 2 bases, with 14 bases between. The CDR3 totals 15 residues. The CDR3 bases are TGTGCCAGTAGTAGGGGAAAAGGACAGCAAGAGACCCAGTACTTC. As protein: CASSRGKGQQETQYF. Filled out from reference TRBV19 and TRBJ2-5, the complete variable domain reads DGGITQSPKYLFRKEGQNVTLSCEQNLNHDAMYWYRQDPGQGLRLIYYSQIVNDFQKGDIAEGYSVSREKKESFPLTVTSAQKNPTAFYLCASSRGKGQQETQYFGPGTRLLVL.

This clonotype showed up just a few times. V and J are TRBV6-1 and TRBJ1-1; D unresolved. The CDR3 loop spans 12 amino acids. Germline lookup yields CDR1 MNHNS and CDR2 SASEGT. V was shortened by 6 bases and J by 2 bases, with 7 bases between the two germline ends. CDR3 DNA sequence: TGTGCCAGCAGATCGGTTAACACTGAAGCTTTCTTT. Translating it yields CASRSVNTEAFF.